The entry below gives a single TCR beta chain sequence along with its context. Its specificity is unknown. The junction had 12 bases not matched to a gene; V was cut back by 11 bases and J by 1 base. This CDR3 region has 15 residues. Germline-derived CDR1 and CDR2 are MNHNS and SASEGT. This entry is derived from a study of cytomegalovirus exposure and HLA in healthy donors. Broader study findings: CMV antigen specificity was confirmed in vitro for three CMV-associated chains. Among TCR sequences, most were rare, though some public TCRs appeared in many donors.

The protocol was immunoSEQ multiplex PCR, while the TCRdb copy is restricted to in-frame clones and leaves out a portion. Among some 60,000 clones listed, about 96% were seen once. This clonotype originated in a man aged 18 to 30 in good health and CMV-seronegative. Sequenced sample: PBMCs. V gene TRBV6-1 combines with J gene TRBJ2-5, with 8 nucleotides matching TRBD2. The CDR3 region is CACVGGLGSQETQYF. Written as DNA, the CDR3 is TGTGCCTGCGTCGGGGGACTAGGAAGCCAAGAGACCCAGTACTTC.